Below, 13 T cell receptor beta chains from the same sample are listed, as sequenced in a study of lymphopenia after photon versus proton radiotherapy. Profiling relied on immunoSEQ multiplex PCR, and the TCRdb table lists in-frame clones only, not all of them. The repertoire holds some 25,000 clones, with roughly nine tenths as singletons. Specimen: peripheral blood, collected from a patient treated with photon-based radiotherapy. The receptors were gathered from a woman aged 50 to 60 with cholangiocarcinoma.

The chain uses TRBV12-5 and TRBJ1-2, with no clear D. Germline V CDR1 and CDR2: LGHNT, FRNRAP. V lost 2 bases to trimming and J lost 6 bases, with 13 bases between them. The CDR3 loop spans 14 amino acids. CDR3 nucleotide sequence: TGTGCTAGTGGTTTGTCCCATTTTCAGGATGGCTACACCTTC. Amino acid sequence: CASGLSHFQDGYTF.

This chain uses TRBV5-1 with TRBJ1-3; D is undetermined. Germline assignment: CDR1 SGHRS and CDR2 YFSETQ. The CDR3 has 13 amino acids. Trimming removed 4 bases from V and 0 bases from J, with 5 bases in between. The CDR3 DNA reads as TGCGCCAGCAGCGTGGACTCTGGAAACACCATATATTTT. Its translation: CASSVDSGNTIYF.

V gene TRBV19 combines with J gene TRBJ1-1; D is ambiguous. Trimming shortened V by 9 bases and J by 9 bases, and 11 bases separated the two germline ends. This CDR3 has 10 amino acids. The germline V gene has CDR1 LNHDA and CDR2 SQIVND (reference sequence). CDR3 DNA sequence: TGTGCCAGAAAGACCGGGAAAGCTTTCTTT. Translating gives CARKTGKAFF.

Only a few counts were recorded for this clone. This chain uses TRBV25-1 with TRBJ2-5; D call uncertain. The germline V gene has CDR1 MGHDK and CDR2 SYGVNS. V dropped 8 bases and J dropped 6 bases, with 19 bases sitting between them. The CDR3 runs 14 residues. The CDR3 DNA follows: TGTGCCAGCCTCGGAAGGGTAGTAATAAAGACCCAGTACTTC. Encoded protein: CASLGRVVIKTQYF.

The chain uses TRBV14 and TRBJ2-7, with TRBD1 matching over 7 bases. This CDR3 is built from 14 residues. Per germline, CDR1 SGHDN and CDR2 FVKESK. V lost 4 bases, J lost 6 bases, and 9 bases stayed unmatched. The chain's CDR3 is CASSRLTGVGEQYF. The CDR3 DNA reads as TGTGCCAGCAGCCGACTCACAGGGGTAGGCGAGCAGTACTTC.

V is TRBV5-1 and J is TRBJ1-4; the D is unclear. V was trimmed by 4 bases and J by 7 bases, leaving 11 bases between them. The CDR3 totals 13 residues. CDR1 and CDR2 from the germline V gene are SGHRS and YFSETQ. The CDR3 sequence: CASSPEVGEKLFF. The CDR3 coding sequence is TGCGCCAGCAGCCCCGAGGTGGGTGAAAAACTGTTTTTT.

The chain couples TRBV6-6 to TRBJ1-2; D remains unclear. The CDR3 runs 14 residues. The ends were cut back, 6 bases at V and 4 bases at J, with 15 bases in the middle. The germline CDR1 and CDR2 sequences are MNHNY and SVGAGI (reference sequence). The CDR3 DNA reads as TGTGCCAGCAGCGCCTTGCAGGTTGGCTATGGCTACACCTTC. This encodes CASSALQVGYGYTF.

The J gene is TRBJ1-2, the V gene TRBV9, with D tentatively TRBD1 (6 bases). Germline lookup yields CDR1 SGDLS and CDR2 YYNGEE. This CDR3 has 15 residues. V shed 4 bases and J shed 2 bases, with 15 bases lying between them. The chain's CDR3 is CASSPQGLVNYGYTF. The CDR3 bases are TGTGCCAGCAGCCCACAGGGACTAGTAAACTATGGCTACACCTTC. Variable domain in full (rest from reference TRBV9 and TRBJ1-2): DSGVTQTPKHLITATGQRVTLRCSPRSGDLSVYWYQQSLDQGLQFLIQYYNGEERAKGNILERFSAQQFPDLHSELNLSSLELGDSALYFCASSPQGLVNYGYTFGSGTRLTVV.

The chain combines TRBV5-5 with TRBJ1-2, with D unresolved. Trimming removed 6 bases from V and 7 bases from J, with 13 bases in between. CDR1 and CDR2 (germline): SGHKS, YYEKEE (reference sequence). The CDR3 spans 12 residues. The CDR3 loop reads CASTSTRSGYTF. CDR3 bases: TGTGCCAGCACCTCCACCAGGTCTGGCTACACCTTC.

The rearrangement joins TRBV5-1 to TRBJ2-7, with 9 bases aligning to TRBD1. The CDR3 covers 15 residues. Germline loops: CDR1 SGHRS, CDR2 YFSETQ. After removal of 3 bases from V and 4 bases from J, the junction contained 8 bases not matched to a gene. The CDR3 nucleotides read TGCGCCAGCAGCTGGCCGGGACAGGGAGTTTACGAGCAGTACTTC. Amino acid sequence: CASSWPGQGVYEQYF.

The chain uses TRBV19 and TRBJ2-5; the match to TRBD1 covers 8 bases. V shed 5 bases, J shed 4 bases, and the junction held 3 bases outside the gene matches. This CDR3 is built from 13 residues. Looked up from germline, CDR1 is LNHDA and CDR2 is SQIVND (reference sequence). The CDR3 region is CASSDGQGETQYF. CDR3 DNA sequence: TGTGCCAGTAGTGATGGACAGGGAGAGACCCAGTACTTC.

The rearrangement uses TRBV5-1 and TRBJ2-3; 11 nucleotides agree with TRBD1. Per germline, CDR1 SGHRS and CDR2 YFSETQ. This CDR3 has 16 amino acids. Trimming removed 0 bases from V and 5 bases from J; junction bases left unmatched: 5. The CDR3 DNA sequence: TGCGCCAGCAGCTTGGCCGGGACAGGGGGACAAGATACGCAGTATTTT. Translated, it gives CASSLAGTGGQDTQYF.

The chain is built from TRBV5-8 and TRBJ2-1; D possibly corresponds to TRBD2 (5 bases). The V gene's germline CDR1 is SGHTS and CDR2 YDEGEE. CDR3 length: 14 residues. In nucleotides, the CDR3 is TGTGCTGGGATGAGTGGGAGTTTCTACAATGAGCAGTTCTTC. This codes for CAGMSGSFYNEQFF.